These 27 T cell receptor beta chains were all obtained from the same sample, sequenced in a study of shared clonotypes between healthy human individuals. Sequencing used immunoSEQ multiplex PCR; TCRdb keeps in-frame clones, though not all of them. The profile covers approximately 2.4 million clones, with approximately 95% appearing a single time and roughly 0.13% taken by the ten largest. The sequencing input was naive CD4+ T cells sorted from blood. Regarding subset: CD45RA+ positively selected. These receptors were obtained from a young man in good health.

The rearrangement joins TRBV18 to TRBJ2-1, with a possible D match to TRBD1 (6 bases). This CDR3 is built from 18 residues. V lost 3 bases and J 0 bases, leaving 18 bases between the germline ends. The germline V gene has CDR1 KGHSH and CDR2 LQKENI. CDR3 nucleotide sequence: TGTGCCAGCTCACCTGGCTCCGGGACATTGAGCTCCTACAATGAGCAGTTCTTC. Amino acids: CASSPGSGTLSSYNEQFF.

The rearrangement links TRBV6-1 to TRBJ1-5, with D maybe TRBD1 (5 bases). CDR1 and CDR2 from the germline V gene are MNHNS and SASEGT. The CDR3 length is 15 residues. The V and J ends lost 3 bases and 2 bases respectively, with 11 bases between them. The CDR3 protein is CASSDGGTGNQPQHF. As DNA, the CDR3 is TGTGCCAGCAGTGATGGGGGGACCGGCAATCAGCCCCAGCATTTT.

The V and J genes are TRBV19 and TRBJ1-2; D not resolved. The germline CDR1 and CDR2 sequences are LNHDA and SQIVND (reference sequence). The CDR3 length is 12 residues. V lost 7 bases to trimming and J lost 1 base, with 7 bases between them. The CDR3 sequence: CASMTDNYGYTF. In nucleotides, the CDR3 is TGTGCCAGTATGACGGATAACTATGGCTACACCTTC.

The V call is TRBV10-3, the J call TRBJ1-3; 9 positions agree with TRBD1. From germline, CDR1 is ENHRY and CDR2 SYGVKD. Unmatched junction bases numbered 2, after V lost 4 bases and J lost 4 bases. The CDR3 is 14 residues long. The CDR3 region is CAISGTGAGNTIYF. CDR3 in DNA: TGTGCCATCAGTGGGACAGGGGCCGGAAACACCATATATTTT.

The chain uses TRBV21-1 and TRBJ1-4; the DNA was not used to check the table's D call, TRBD1. TRBV21-1 is a documented pseudogene. The CDR3 extends over 15 amino acids. CDR3 nucleotides: TGTGCCAGCAGCAAAAGACAGGGGGGAATCGAAAAACTGTTTTTT. It codes for CASSKRQGGIEKLFF.

The chain joins TRBV6-1 to TRBJ1-1, with unresolved D. V was cut by 8 bases and J by 7 bases, with 14 bases left in between. The CDR3 runs 12 residues. Germline V lookup: CDR1 MNHNS, CDR2 SASEGT. The CDR3 nucleotides are TGTGCCAGCGGCCCCCTCGTGATTGAAGCTTTCTTT. Encoded protein: CASGPLVIEAFF.

The chain links TRBV5-1 to TRBJ1-2; 7 nucleotides line up with TRBD1. The CDR3 spans 14 residues. Germline CDR1 SGHRS, CDR2 YFSETQ. V shed 6 bases, J shed 4 bases, and the junction held 9 bases outside the gene matches. The CDR3: CASTDTGDTYGYTF. The CDR3 DNA sequence: TGCGCCAGCACCGATACAGGGGATACCTATGGCTACACCTTC. The complete variable domain, with remaining parts taken from reference TRBV5-1 and TRBJ1-2, reads KAGVTQTPRYLIKTRGQQVTLSCSPISGHRSVSWYQQTPGQGLQFLFEYFSETQRNKGNFPGRFSGRQFSNSRSEMNVSTLELGDSALYLCASTDTGDTYGYTFGSGTRLTVV.

The CDR3 DNA reads as TGTGCCAGCTCACCGGACGTACTAGCCTACGAGCAGTACTTC. This encodes CASSPDVLAYEQYF. This chain links TRBV18 with TRBJ2-7; weak D call: TRBD2 (5 bases). CDR3 length equals 14 residues. V was pared by 3 bases and J by 2 bases, with 11 bases between. Germline V lookup: CDR1 KGHSH, CDR2 LQKENI.

Of note for this clone: Other DNA variants within this sample encode the same CDR3. The chain carries TRBV5-6 and TRBJ2-7; tentative D call: TRBD1 (6 bases). Germline values: CDR1 SGHDT, CDR2 YYEEEE. The V end lost 0 bases, the J end lost 4 bases, and 11 bases lay between the germline ends. CDR3 length equals 14 residues. CDR3 DNA: TGTGCCAGCAGCTTGGGAGGGGGTGGTTACGAGCAGTACTTC. Amino acids: CASSLGGGGYEQYF.

The chain employs TRBV29-1 and TRBJ2-7; the D is unclear. This CDR3 has 12 residues. Trimming removed 3 bases at V and 3 bases at J, with 9 bases between. Germline V gene data show CDR1 as SQVTM and CDR2 as ANQGSEA. CDR3 nucleotides: TGCAGCGTTGAGTCGGTGGACTACGAGCAGTACTTC. It translates to CSVESVDYEQYF.

J is TRBJ2-2 and V is TRBV10-3, with 9 bases identical to TRBD1. Germline V lookup: CDR1 ENHRY, CDR2 SYGVKD. V lost 6 bases to trimming and J lost 0 bases; unmatched junction nucleotides: 2. The length of the CDR3 is 15 residues. Written as DNA, the CDR3 is TGTGCCATCAGGACAGGGGGAGCGAACACCGGGGAGCTGTTTTTT. As protein: CAIRTGGANTGELFF.

The V gene is TRBV10-3, the J gene TRBJ1-5; unclear D gene. Germline loops: CDR1 ENHRY, CDR2 SYGVKD. This CDR3 contains 12 residues. V lost 4 bases, J lost 3 bases, and 4 bases lay in between. The CDR3 DNA is TGTGCCATCAGTGGGGTCAATCAGCCCCAGCATTTT. Translation gives CAISGVNQPQHF.

This chain joins TRBV7-9 and TRBJ1-1; D call uncertain. V lost 5 bases and J lost 7, with 11 bases in between. Germline loops: CDR1 SEHNR, CDR2 FQNEAQ (reference sequence). The CDR3 spans 12 residues. CDR3 sequence reads: CASSLTVREAFF. DNA for the CDR3: TGTGCCAGCAGCCTGACGGTCCGTGAAGCTTTCTTT.

This sequence joins TRBV5-4 and TRBJ2-1; D perhaps matches TRBD2 (6 bases). Germline CDR1 SGHNT, CDR2 YYREEE (reference sequence). Trimming took 0 bases from V and 4 from J, leaving 11 bases between them. This CDR3 is 15 amino acids long. The CDR3 coding sequence is TGTGCCAGCAGCTTGGTTGCGGGGTGGTACAATGAGCAGTTCTTC. This translates into CASSLVAGWYNEQFF.

This rearrangement joins TRBV18 to TRBJ1-1; tentative D call: TRBD1 (6 bases). CDR1 is KGHSH and CDR2 is LQKENI in the germline V gene. V gave up 0 bases and J gave up 0 bases, with 14 bases separating them. This CDR3 is built from 17 residues. CDR3 residues: CASSPPRGARVNTEAFF. The DNA for the CDR3 is TGTGCCAGCTCACCACCGCGGGGGGCTAGGGTGAACACTGAAGCTTTCTTT.

This clone was detected only once. J is TRBJ1-3 and V is TRBV10-3, with D possibly TRBD1 on 5 matching bases. The CDR3 covers 15 residues. Germline V gene lookup returns CDR1 ENHRY and CDR2 SYGVKD. Between the trimmed V and J ends, which lost 8 bases and 0 bases, there was a span of 14 bases. The CDR3 coding sequence is TGTGCCATCCGTTTGACTGGGGGCTCTGGAAACACCATATATTTT. It specifies CAIRLTGGSGNTIYF.

The genes are TRBV7-9 and TRBJ1-2; no firm D call. V lost 5 bases to trimming and J lost 1 base, with 11 bases between them. This CDR3 has 14 amino acids. Germline V gene data show CDR1 as SEHNR and CDR2 as FQNEAQ (reference sequence). CDR3 amino acids: CASSPPGSNYGYTF. The DNA for the CDR3 is TGTGCCAGCAGCCCCCCTGGGAGTAACTATGGCTACACCTTC.

The rearrangement joins TRBV29-1 to TRBJ2-5; TRBD2 agrees at 7 bases. Germline values: CDR1 SQVTM, CDR2 ANQGSEA. The trim removed 6 bases at V and 5 bases at J, leaving 24 bases unmatched. This CDR3 comprises 18 residues. CDR3 residues: CSVPTEEWPPRGDETQYF. The DNA of the CDR3 is TGCAGCGTCCCAACGGAAGAATGGCCGCCTCGGGGGGACGAGACCCAGTACTTC.

V and J are TRBV5-1 and TRBJ2-6; D gene unclear. CDR1 is SGHRS, CDR2 YFSETQ, per germline. This CDR3 is 16 amino acids long. Trimming removed 9 bases from V and 0 bases from J, with 16 bases in between. In DNA, the CDR3 is TGCGCCACCCACCCCCGGACGAGCTCTGGGGCCAACGTCCTGACTTTC. Its protein product is CATHPRTSSGANVLTF.

The gene calls are TRBV6-1 and TRBJ1-1, with 11 bases lining up with TRBD1. The CDR3 is 14 amino acids. CDR1 is MNHNS and CDR2 is SASEGT in the germline V gene. V was pared by 6 bases and J by 6 bases, with 6 bases of the junction left unmatched. DNA for the CDR3: TGTGCCAGCAGAGTAGGACAGGGGGCTTCTGAAGCTTTCTTT. Translation: CASRVGQGASEAFF.

In regard to this clone: This CDR3 is also generated by other DNA sequences in the sample. This sequence joins TRBV9 and TRBJ2-2; D unclear. Trimming shortened V by 0 bases and J by 0 bases, and 3 bases separated the two germline ends. Germline V gives CDR1 SGDLS, CDR2 YYNGEE. The length of the CDR3 is 14 residues. CDR3 DNA: TGTGCCAGCAGCGTAGTAGCGAACACCGGGGAGCTGTTTTTT. It translates to CASSVVANTGELFF.

This chain links TRBV28 with TRBJ1-2; a weak D match, TRBD1 (5 bases). This CDR3 is built from 14 residues. V was trimmed by 4 bases and J by 2 bases, leaving 11 bases between them. The germline CDR1 and CDR2 sequences are MDHEN and SYDVKM. CDR3 sequence (DNA): TGTGCCAGCAGTTCCATGGGACGGAACTATGGCTACACCTTC. Its translation is CASSSMGRNYGYTF.

V gene TRBV13 combines with J gene TRBJ2-5; D is ambiguous. Looked up from germline, CDR1 is PRHDT and CDR2 is FYEKMQ (reference sequence). This CDR3 has 13 amino acids. Trimming pared 5 bases from V and 5 bases from J, leaving 12 bases between. In nucleotides, the CDR3 is TGTGCCAGCAGCCCGCGACCATCGGAGACCCAGTACTTC. This sequence encodes CASSPRPSETQYF.

J is TRBJ2-7 and V is TRBV19; D is perhaps TRBD1 or TRBD2 (5 bases each). Germline CDR1 and CDR2: LNHDA and SQIVND (reference sequence). The CDR3 has 12 amino acids. Trimming took off 5 bases at V and 5 bases at J, with 10 bases between the two ends. CDR3 sequence (DNA): TGTGCCAGTAGTGCCGGGACGAACGAGCAGTACTTC. It is translated as CASSAGTNEQYF.

This clone has just one count. The V gene is TRBV5-7, the J gene TRBJ1-4; possibly TRBD1 for D (6 bases). TRBV5-7 is flagged as an ORF with uncertain function. This CDR3 comprises 14 residues. The V end was cut by 2 bases, the J end by 5 bases, with 10 bases between. Here the CDR3 reads CASSFDRINEKLFF. CDR3 DNA: TGTGCCAGCAGCTTCGACAGGATCAATGAAAAACTGTTTTTT.

The rearrangement joins TRBV6-5 to TRBJ2-7, with D possibly called TRBD1 or TRBD2 (6 bases each). Germline V gene lookup returns CDR1 MNHEY and CDR2 SVGAGI. This CDR3 has 14 residues. V was clipped by 5 bases and J by 6 bases, with 17 bases between them. For the CDR3, the DNA is TGTGCCAGCAGTCAATCCTCACAGGGAGGCGAGCAGTACTTC. It is translated as CASSQSSQGGEQYF.

This sequence joins TRBV6-1 and TRBJ1-1; TRBD1 matches 7 bases. CDR3 length equals 13 residues. CDR1 is MNHNS and CDR2 is SASEGT in the germline V gene. Trimming removed 7 bases from V and 1 base from J; junction bases left unmatched: 3. Here the CDR3 DNA reads TGTGCCAGCAAAAACAGGGGGAACACTGAAGCTTTCTTT. It codes for CASKNRGNTEAFF.